What follows are 23 T cell receptor beta chains derived from one specimen sequenced in a study of shared clonotypes between healthy human individuals. Method: immunoSEQ multiplex PCR; TCRdb's copy keeps in-frame clones and lacks some. This table has about 710,000 clones, about two thirds appearing once. The sequencing input was memory CD4+ T cells sorted from blood. Sample subset: CD45RA-negative fraction. The receptors shown here come from a woman aged 25 to 39 in good health.

The CDR3 DNA reads TGTGCCTGGAGTGTAGGGAGCGGGAGCACAGATACGCAGTATTTT. This sequence encodes CAWSVGSGSTDTQYF. The chain couples TRBV30 to TRBJ2-3, with D perhaps TRBD2 (6 bases). CDR1 is GTSNPN, CDR2 SVGIG, per germline (reference sequence). CDR3 size: 15 residues. Trimming shortened V by 0 bases and J by 0 bases, and 10 bases separated the two germline ends.

The chain uses TRBV11-2 and TRBJ2-7; 8 nucleotides agree with TRBD2. The trim removed 1 base at V and 3 bases at J, leaving 5 bases unmatched. This CDR3 comprises 15 residues. Germline CDR1 and CDR2: SGHAT and FQNNGV. CDR3 DNA: TGTGCCAGCAGCTTAGCGGGGGGGGAGGTCTACGAGCAGTACTTC. It translates to CASSLAGGEVYEQYF.

The V and J genes are TRBV6-5 and TRBJ1-1; 11 nucleotides match TRBD1. Looked up from germline, CDR1 is MNHEY and CDR2 is SVGAGI. The CDR3 totals 14 residues. Trimming took 6 bases from V and 4 from J; bases not matched to a gene: 4. The CDR3 coding sequence is TGTGCCAGCAGAGGGACAGGGGGTCGCACTGAAGCTTTCTTT. This gives the protein CASRGTGGRTEAFF.

This sequence joins TRBV5-1 and TRBJ2-7, with 16 bases identical to TRBD2. The germline V gene has CDR1 SGHRS and CDR2 YFSETQ. With 3 bases clipped from V and 4 bases from J, the junction kept 16 bases outside the gene matches. The length of the CDR3 is 20 residues. Here the CDR3 reads CASSSFNFPGLAGGEYEQYF. The DNA for the CDR3 is TGCGCCAGCAGCTCCTTTAACTTTCCGGGACTAGCGGGAGGGGAGTACGAGCAGTACTTC.

This chain connects TRBV29-1 to TRBJ1-2, with 7 nucleotides matching TRBD1. V shed 7 bases and J 8 bases; nucleotides not matched to a gene: 7. The CDR3 is made up of 11 amino acids. Germline V gene lookup returns CDR1 SQVTM and CDR2 ANQGSEA. The DNA for the CDR3 is TGCAGCGCTGAGACAGGGAGGGGCTACACCTTC. This encodes CSAETGRGYTF. The full variable domain, its missing parts supplied by reference TRBV29-1 and TRBJ1-2, is SAVISQKPSRDICQRGTSLTIQCQVDSQVTMMFWYRQQPGQSLTLIATANQGSEATYESGFVIDKFPISRPNLTFSTLTVSNMSPEDSSIYLCSAETGRGYTFGSGTRLTVV.

In regard to this clone: Other DNA sequences of this sample code for an identical CDR3. The chain employs TRBV6-6 and TRBJ2-1; possibly TRBD2 for D (6 bases). This CDR3 comprises 14 residues. Germline loops: CDR1 MNHNY, CDR2 SVGAGI (reference sequence). The V gene lost 6 bases and the J gene lost 6 bases, with 15 bases spanning the gap. CDR3 sequence: CASSRNRESNEQFF. CDR3 nucleotides: TGTGCCAGCAGCCGCAACCGGGAGAGCAATGAGCAGTTCTTC.

V gene TRBV5-4 combines with J gene TRBJ2-1, with 12 bases fitting TRBD2. Germline CDR1 SGHNT, CDR2 YYREEE (reference sequence). J was trimmed by 7 bases and V by 4 bases; bases with no gene match: 6. The CDR3 runs to 15 residues. The CDR3 DNA sequence: TGTGCCAGCAGCCGGACTAGCGGGGAGTTAAATGAGCAGTTCTTC. It is translated as CASSRTSGELNEQFF.

A few counts support this clone. V usage is TRBV19 and J usage is TRBJ2-7; 7 nucleotides line up with TRBD2. This CDR3 is built from 14 residues. V trimming: 5 bases; J trimming: 0 bases; junction bases outside the gene matches: 4. The V gene's germline CDR1 is LNHDA and CDR2 SQIVND (reference sequence). CDR3 bases: TGTGCCAGTAGTCTACAGCGGGACTCCTACGAGCAGTACTTC. Its translation is CASSLQRDSYEQYF.

The chain combines TRBV7-8 with TRBJ2-3, with TRBD2 matching over 9 bases. V lost 2 bases, J lost 6 bases, and 9 bases stayed unmatched. CDR1 and CDR2 (germline): SGHVS, FQNEAQ. The CDR3 has 16 residues. In DNA form, the CDR3 reads TGTGCCAGCAGCTTACGATCTAGCGGGAAATTTGATACGCAGTATTTT. Its translation is CASSLRSSGKFDTQYF.

J is TRBJ1-5 and V is TRBV18; TRBD1 agrees at 8 bases. This CDR3 contains 16 residues. CDR1 is KGHSH, CDR2 LQKENI, per germline. With V trimmed by 6 bases and J by 6 bases, 13 bases remained unmatched. The CDR3 region is CASSRWEAGGSQPQHF. The CDR3 nucleotides are TGTGCCAGCTCCCGATGGGAAGCAGGGGGCAGTCAGCCCCAGCATTTT.

The sample holds many counts of this clone. The gene calls are TRBV7-9 and TRBJ2-2; the match to TRBD2 covers 8 bases. With V trimmed by 1 base and J by 4 bases, 5 bases remained unmatched. CDR1 SEHNR and CDR2 FQNEAQ come from the germline V gene (reference sequence). The CDR3 has 16 amino acids. CDR3 sequence (DNA): TGTGCCAGCAGCTTAGGACTAGCGATTACCACCGGGGAGCTGTTTTTT. Protein product: CASSLGLAITTGELFF.

As for this clone: Other DNA sequences in the sample encode the same CDR3. V usage is TRBV27 and J usage is TRBJ2-7; 8 nucleotides agree with TRBD1. V trimming: 4 bases; J trimming: 2 bases; junction bases outside the gene matches: 7. Germline loops: CDR1 MNHEY, CDR2 SMNVEV (reference sequence). The CDR3 consists of 15 residues. For the CDR3, the DNA is TGTGCCAGCAGTTCCTCCGGACAGGGTACCTACGAGCAGTACTTC. Its translation is CASSSSGQGTYEQYF.

The chain recombines TRBV28 with TRBJ1-4, with 8 bases that match TRBD1. Germline loops: CDR1 MDHEN, CDR2 SYDVKM. There are 18 residues in the CDR3. V trimming: 5 bases; J trimming: 0 bases; junction bases outside the gene matches: 11. The CDR3 sequence: CASSPTGAFTPTNEKLFF. The CDR3 DNA follows: TGTGCCAGCAGTCCGACAGGGGCATTTACGCCAACTAATGAAAAACTGTTTTTT.

V usage is TRBV28 and J usage is TRBJ2-7; unclear D gene. Germline loops: CDR1 MDHEN, CDR2 SYDVKM. CDR3 length: 12 residues. V dropped 3 bases and J dropped 3 bases, with 6 bases sitting between them. CDR3 region: CASSFLNYEQYF. As DNA, the CDR3 is TGTGCCAGCAGTTTCCTGAACTACGAGCAGTACTTC. Using reference TRBV28 and TRBJ2-7 for the parts outside the CDR3, the full variable domain is DVKVTQSSRYLVKRTGEKVFLECVQDMDHENMFWYRQDPGLGLRLIYFSYDVKMKEKGDIPEGYSVSREKKERFSLILESASTNQTSMYLCASSFLNYEQYFGPGTRLTVT.

The chain combines TRBV6-1 with TRBJ1-1, with TRBD1 as a possible D gene (5 bases). The CDR3 totals 14 residues. V gave up 4 bases and J gave up 4 bases, with 13 bases separating them. Germline V gives CDR1 MNHNS, CDR2 SASEGT. CDR3 DNA sequence: TGTGCCAGCAGTGCCCGGGGGGACGGCACTGAAGCTTTCTTT. It codes for CASSARGDGTEAFF.

V gene TRBV25-1 combines with J gene TRBJ2-5; a weak D match, TRBD2 (7 bases). The end of the DNA aligns better with TRBJ2-7, so the J call may be wrong. Germline V gene data show CDR1 as MGHDK and CDR2 as SYGVNS. The CDR3 has 14 amino acids. CDR3 sequence (DNA): TGTGCCAGCAGTGACCTGGGGGGGCTTCCCGAGCAGTACTTC. This codes for CASSDLGGLPEQYF.

This chain connects TRBV30 to TRBJ1-5, with TRBD1 identical over 8 bases. Losses at the gene ends were 6 bases for V and 4 bases for J; bases not matched to a gene: 5. The CDR3 is 13 amino acids. Germline V gives CDR1 GTSNPN, CDR2 SVGIG (reference sequence). In DNA form, the CDR3 reads TGTGCCTGCTCGACAGGGGTGAATCAGCCCCAGCATTTT. This sequence encodes CACSTGVNQPQHF.

The V call is TRBV12-5, the J call TRBJ2-7; perhaps TRBD2 as D (6 bases). CDR3 size: 15 residues. CDR1 is LGHNT, CDR2 FRNRAP, per germline. V was shortened by 2 bases and J by 3 bases, with 14 bases between the two germline ends. Here the CDR3 reads CASGLWRGPGYEQYF. In DNA, the CDR3 is TGTGCTAGTGGTTTGTGGAGGGGACCCGGCTACGAGCAGTACTTC.

The J gene is TRBJ2-1, the V gene TRBV7-9; possibly TRBD1 or TRBD2 for D (7 bases each). The V gene's germline CDR1 is SEHNR and CDR2 FQNEAQ (reference sequence). CDR3 size: 14 residues. The V and J ends lost 4 bases and 9 bases respectively, with 16 bases between them. The CDR3 is CASSYSQGRGEQFF. CDR3 DNA: TGTGCCAGCAGCTACTCACAGGGGAGGGGTGAGCAGTTCTTC. The entire variable domain, with the rest obtained from reference TRBV7-9 and TRBJ2-1, is as follows: DTGVSQNPRHKITKRGQNVTFRCDPISEHNRLYWYRQTLGQGPEFLTYFQNEAQLEKSRLLSDRFSAERPKGSFSTLEIQRTEQGDSAMYLCASSYSQGRGEQFFGPGTRLTVL.

The chain links TRBV28 to TRBJ1-3, with D unclear. The CDR3 contains 13 residues. Trimming shortened V by 7 bases and J by 4 bases, and 11 bases separated the two germline ends. Looked up from germline, CDR1 is MDHEN and CDR2 is SYDVKM. The CDR3 protein is CASKENVGNTIYF. The CDR3 nucleotides are TGTGCCAGCAAGGAGAATGTGGGAAACACCATATATTTT.

This chain links TRBV27 with TRBJ2-7; 14 nucleotides agree with TRBD2. Trimming took 5 bases from V and 5 from J; bases not matched to a gene: 5. This CDR3 region has 15 residues. Looked up from germline, CDR1 is MNHEY and CDR2 is SMNVEV (reference sequence). CDR3 amino acids: CASSLGLAGVNEQYF. The CDR3 DNA sequence: TGTGCCAGCAGTCTGGGACTAGCGGGAGTGAACGAGCAGTACTTC.

This clone was detected only once. V and J are TRBV7-9 and TRBJ2-7; D possibly corresponds to TRBD2 (5 bases). This CDR3 has 14 amino acids. In germline, CDR1 is SEHNR, CDR2 FQNEAQ (reference sequence). Trimming left V 2 bases short and J 9 bases short, with 17 bases between. CDR3 DNA: TGTGCCAGCAGCTTATCTAGCAGGAAGGGTTCGCAGTACTTC. Encoded protein: CASSLSSRKGSQYF.

V is TRBV4-2 and J is TRBJ2-2, with 7 bases fitting TRBD2. CDR3 length: 19 amino acids. Trimming cost V 0 bases and J 3 bases; bases outside gene matches: 13. Germline values: CDR1 LGHNA, CDR2 YNFKEQ. This CDR3 reads CASSQEPLSLAAYTGELFF. CDR3 DNA sequence: TGTGCCAGCAGCCAAGAACCTCTCTCGCTAGCGGCTTACACCGGGGAGCTGTTTTTT.